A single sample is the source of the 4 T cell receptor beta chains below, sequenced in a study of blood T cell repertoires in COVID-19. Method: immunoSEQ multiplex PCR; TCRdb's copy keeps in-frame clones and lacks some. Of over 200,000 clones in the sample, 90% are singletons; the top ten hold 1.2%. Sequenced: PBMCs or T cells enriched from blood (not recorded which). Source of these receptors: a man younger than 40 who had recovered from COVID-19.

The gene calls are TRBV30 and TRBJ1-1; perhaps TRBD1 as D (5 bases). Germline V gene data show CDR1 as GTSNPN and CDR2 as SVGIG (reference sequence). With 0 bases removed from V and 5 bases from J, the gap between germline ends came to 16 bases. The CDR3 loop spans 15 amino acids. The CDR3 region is CAWSVVRGGWTEAFF. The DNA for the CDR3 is TGTGCCTGGAGTGTAGTAAGGGGCGGATGGACTGAAGCTTTCTTT. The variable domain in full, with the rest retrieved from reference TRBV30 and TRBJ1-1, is SQTIHQWPATLVQPVGSPLSLECTVEGTSNPNLYWYRQAAGRGLQLLFYSVGIGQISSEVPQNLSASRPQDRQFILSSKKLLLSDSGFYLCAWSVVRGGWTEAFFGQGTRLTVV.

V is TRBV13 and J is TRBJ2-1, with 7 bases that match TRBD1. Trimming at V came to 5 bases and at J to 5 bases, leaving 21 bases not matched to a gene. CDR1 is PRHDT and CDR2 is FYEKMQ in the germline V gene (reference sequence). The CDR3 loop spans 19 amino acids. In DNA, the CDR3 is TGTGCCAGCAGCCCATCACGTAAGTCCTACAGGGGAACTGACAATGAGCAGTTCTTC. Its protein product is CASSPSRKSYRGTDNEQFF.

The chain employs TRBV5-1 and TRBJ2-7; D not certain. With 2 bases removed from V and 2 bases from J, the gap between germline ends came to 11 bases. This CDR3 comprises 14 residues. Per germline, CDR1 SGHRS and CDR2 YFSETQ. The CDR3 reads CASSFETPTYEQYF. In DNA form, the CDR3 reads TGCGCCAGCAGCTTCGAGACACCCACCTACGAGCAGTACTTC. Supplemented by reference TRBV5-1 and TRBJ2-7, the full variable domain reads KAGVTQTPRYLIKTRGQQVTLSCSPISGHRSVSWYQQTPGQGLQFLFEYFSETQRNKGNFPGRFSGRQFSNSRSEMNVSTLELGDSALYLCASSFETPTYEQYFGPGTRLTVT.

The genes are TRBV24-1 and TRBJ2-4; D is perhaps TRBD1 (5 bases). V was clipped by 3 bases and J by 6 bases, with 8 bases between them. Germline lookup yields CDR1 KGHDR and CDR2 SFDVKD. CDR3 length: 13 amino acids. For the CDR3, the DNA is TGTGCCACCAGTGATGGTCAGGGAAACATTCAGTACTTC. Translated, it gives CATSDGQGNIQYF.